The clone carrying this T cell receptor (beta chain) was recorded a few times. Antigen: not known. The sample belongs to a study of PD-1 blockade in classical Hodgkin lymphoma. Every patient had relapsed following autologous stem cell transplantation, and cohorts differed in brentuximab vedotin exposure. Broader study findings: Complete responders had baseline diversity similar to newly diagnosed patients.

The length of the CDR3 is 12 residues. V trimming: 6 bases; J trimming: 8 bases; junction bases outside the gene matches: 4. CDR1 is MRHNA and CDR2 is SNTAGT in the germline V gene. Repertoires were generated with immunoSEQ multiplex PCR, while TCRdb's copy carries only in-frame clones and drops some. The table shows thousands of clones, with roughly 86% occurring only once. The starting material was peripheral blood mononuclear cells (PBMCs), obtained before the second cycle of nivolumab. The sequence was obtained from a human donor with classical Hodgkin lymphoma. The chain uses TRBV6-4 and TRBJ1-1, with TRBD1 identical over 9 bases. The CDR3 bases are TGTGCCAGCAGGGGACAGGGTAGGGAAGCTTTCTTT. The encoded protein is CASRGQGREAFF.